These 22 T cell receptor beta chains were sequenced from one sample in a study of control samples from healthy donors and cancer patients. The assay was immunoSEQ multiplex PCR, and TCRdb's table has in-frame clones only and misses some. Here the sample spans approximately 76,000 clones, 65% to 90% being singletons. What was sequenced was PBMCs. Every receptor here comes from a man between 60 and 75 years old with head and neck cancer.

The genes are TRBV19 and TRBJ1-3; D is possibly TRBD1 (5 bases). The CDR3 covers 16 residues. Germline V gene lookup returns CDR1 LNHDA and CDR2 SQIVND (reference sequence). Deletions cut 7 bases from V and 0 bases from J, with 16 bases between. CDR3 protein: CASTTQVTFSGNTIYF. The CDR3 DNA sequence: TGTGCCAGTACCACACAGGTGACATTCTCTGGAAACACCATATATTTT.

This clone was detected only a few times. V is TRBV14 and J is TRBJ2-1; D not resolved. The V gene lost 6 bases and the J gene lost 2 bases, with 8 bases spanning the gap. The germline V gene has CDR1 SGHDN and CDR2 FVKESK. The CDR3 sequence is 13 residues long. CDR3 residues: CASRRTAYNEQFF. As DNA, the CDR3 is TGTGCCAGCAGGCGAACAGCCTACAATGAGCAGTTCTTC.

This chain joins TRBV20-1 and TRBJ1-1, with 7 bases matching TRBD1. Germline V lookup: CDR1 DFQATT, CDR2 SNEGSKA (reference sequence). This CDR3 is 11 amino acids long. V trimming: 7 bases; J trimming: 10 bases; junction bases outside the gene matches: 9. The CDR3 sequence: CSEGRTGGAFF. The CDR3 nucleotides read TGCAGTGAGGGGAGGACAGGCGGAGCTTTCTTT.

This rearrangement joins TRBV5-4 to TRBJ2-7, with 7 positions matching TRBD1. Per the germline V gene, CDR1 is SGHNT and CDR2 is YYREEE (reference sequence). This CDR3 region has 14 residues. V trimming: 4 bases; J trimming: 5 bases; junction bases outside the gene matches: 9. The CDR3 protein is CASSLGQFNDEQYF. The DNA of the CDR3 is TGTGCCAGCAGCCTGGGACAGTTCAACGACGAGCAGTACTTC.

This clone was seen a few times. The V gene is TRBV5-4, the J gene TRBJ2-1, with 9 bases that match TRBD2. V gave up 4 bases and J gave up 0 bases; unmatched junction bases: 8. CDR3 size: 17 residues. Germline-derived CDR1 and CDR2 are SGHNT and YYREEE (reference sequence). The CDR3 spells CASSGGTSKHSYNEQFF. The CDR3 DNA reads as TGTGCCAGCAGCGGAGGGACTAGCAAACACTCCTACAATGAGCAGTTCTTC.

Sample share makes this clone medium-sized. The V and J genes are TRBV5-6 and TRBJ1-2, with 10 bases lining up with TRBD1. CDR3 length equals 18 residues. CDR1 is SGHDT, CDR2 YYEEEE, per germline. Trimming removed 7 bases from V and 1 base from J; junction bases left unmatched: 16. The CDR3 DNA reads TGTGCCAGCCACTCCCGCCGGGACAGGGGTAGGGTTAACTATGGCTACACCTTC. Translating it yields CASHSRRDRGRVNYGYTF.

This clone was counted only a few times. The gene calls are TRBV7-9 and TRBJ1-2; TRBD1 matches at 8 bases. Looked up from germline, CDR1 is SEHNR and CDR2 is FQNEAQ (reference sequence). V lost 6 bases to trimming and J lost 4 bases; unmatched junction nucleotides: 7. The CDR3 loop spans 14 amino acids. In DNA, the CDR3 is TGTGCCAGCAGTTATGACAGGGGTACCTATGGCTACACCTTC. As protein: CASSYDRGTYGYTF.

The chain links TRBV11-3 to TRBJ2-1; TRBD1 matches at 8 bases. Looked up from germline, CDR1 is SGHNT and CDR2 is YENEEA. The CDR3 covers 18 residues. Unmatched junction bases numbered 9, after V lost 1 base and J lost 1 base. This CDR3 is CASSLAGQGAGSYNEQFF. CDR3 sequence (DNA): TGTGCCAGCAGCTTAGCGGGGCAGGGGGCAGGATCCTACAATGAGCAGTTCTTC. Using reference TRBV11-3 and TRBJ2-1 for the parts outside the CDR3, the full variable domain is EAGVVQSPRYKIIEKKQPVAFWCNPISGHNTLYWYLQNLGQGPELLIRYENEEAVDDSQLPKDRFSAERLKGVDSTLKIQPAELGDSAVYLCASSLAGQGAGSYNEQFFGPGTRLTVL.

V usage is TRBV2 and J usage is TRBJ1-4; TRBD1 matches 7 bases. This CDR3 contains 14 residues. Germline values: CDR1 SNHLY, CDR2 FYNNEI. J was trimmed by 4 bases and V by 4 bases; bases with no gene match: 3. The CDR3, as DNA: TGTGCCAGCAGTGTACAGGGGAATAATGAAAAACTGTTTTTT. Its translation is CASSVQGNNEKLFF.

V is TRBV5-4 and J is TRBJ1-3; the match to TRBD1 covers 8 bases. V trimming: 3 bases; J trimming: 2 bases; junction bases outside the gene matches: 4. CDR1 is SGHNT and CDR2 is YYREEE in the germline V gene (reference sequence). The CDR3 consists of 15 residues. The CDR3 coding sequence is TGTGCCAGCAGCTCCGGACAGGGCGCTGGAAACACCATATATTTT. Protein: CASSSGQGAGNTIYF.

The rearrangement joins TRBV6-8 to TRBJ1-2; 8 bases fit TRBD1. Germline CDR1 and CDR2: MNHGY and SAAAGT. This CDR3 spans 16 amino acids. V was pared by 7 bases and J by 1 base, with 11 bases of the junction left unmatched. CDR3 loop: CASTLPRQGYNYGYTF. The CDR3 coding sequence is TGTGCCAGCACCCTGCCCCGACAGGGGTATAACTATGGCTACACCTTC.

The chain carries TRBV12-5 and TRBJ2-5; D is ambiguous. Looked up from germline, CDR1 is LGHNT and CDR2 is FRNRAP. Trimming stripped 4 bases from V and 4 bases from J, with 7 bases between. This CDR3 contains 12 residues. As DNA, the CDR3 is TGTGCTAGTGGTTCCGTAGGAGAGACCCAGTACTTC. It yields the protein CASGSVGETQYF.

The rearrangement joins TRBV25-1 to TRBJ2-1, with D perhaps matching TRBD1 (5 bases). Deletions cut 3 bases from V and 0 bases from J, with 6 bases between. From germline, CDR1 is MGHDK and CDR2 SYGVNS. The CDR3 has 14 amino acids. The CDR3 coding sequence is TGTGCCAGCAGTGATCAGGGCTCCTACAATGAGCAGTTCTTC. It yields the protein CASSDQGSYNEQFF.

V and J are TRBV11-2 and TRBJ2-1; TRBD2 matches 12 bases. The CDR3 totals 17 residues. The V gene end was trimmed by 4 bases and the J gene end by 3 bases; junction bases not matched to a gene: 7. Germline-derived CDR1 and CDR2 are SGHAT and FQNNGV. The chain's CDR3 is CASSSRTTSGGYNEQFF. The CDR3 bases are TGTGCCAGCAGCTCCCGAACGACTAGCGGGGGCTACAATGAGCAGTTCTTC.

This clone was seen a handful of times. The rearrangement uses TRBV24-1 and TRBJ2-1; the match to TRBD2 covers 14 bases. J gave up 7 bases and V 2 bases, and 3 bases lay outside the gene matches. The CDR3 spans 16 residues. Looked up from germline, CDR1 is KGHDR and CDR2 is SFDVKD. CDR3 bases: TGTGCCACCAGTGATTGGGGGACTAGCGGGAGAAATGAGCAGTTCTTC. Translating gives CATSDWGTSGRNEQFF.

The table lists this clone with a count of one. The DNA for the CDR3 is TGTGCCAGCAGCACAACCGGGACGGCTGCGAACACCGGGGAGCTGTTTTTT. Translated, it gives CASSTTGTAANTGELFF. The rearrangement links TRBV9 to TRBJ2-2; D possibly uses TRBD1 or TRBD2 (5 bases each). This CDR3 has 17 residues. CDR1 SGDLS and CDR2 YYNGEE come from the germline V gene. V lost 4 bases, J lost 0 bases, and 16 bases lay in between.

The chain employs TRBV12-3 or TRBV12-4 and TRBJ2-2; D unclear. This CDR3 has 12 residues. The ends were cut back, 5 bases at V and 6 bases at J, with 7 bases in the middle. The DNA for the CDR3 is TGTGCCAGCAGTCTGGGTTCCGGGGAGCTGTTTTTT. Translated: CASSLGSGELFF.

This sequence joins TRBV19 and TRBJ1-5; TRBD1 agrees at 7 bases. The germline gives CDR1 LNHDA, CDR2 SQIVND (reference sequence). V lost 6 bases to trimming and J lost 4 bases; unmatched junction nucleotides: 9. The CDR3 spans 15 residues. The CDR3 DNA is TGTGCCAGTAGCCGTGACAGGGTAGGGAATCAGCCCCAGCATTTT. Its translation: CASSRDRVGNQPQHF. The whole variable domain, remainder taken from reference TRBV19 and TRBJ1-5, is DGGITQSPKYLFRKEGQNVTLSCEQNLNHDAMYWYRQDPGQGLRLIYYSQIVNDFQKGDIAEGYSVSREKKESFPLTVTSAQKNPTAFYLCASSRDRVGNQPQHFGDGTRLSIL.

V is TRBV9 and J is TRBJ1-2; D gene unclear. The CDR3 has 14 amino acids. The germline V gene has CDR1 SGDLS and CDR2 YYNGEE. V lost 0 bases and J lost 5, with 11 bases in between. CDR3 in DNA: TGTGCCAGCAGCGTAGTGGCGGAACATTATGGCTACACCTTC. Protein sequence: CASSVVAEHYGYTF. The whole variable domain, filled in from reference TRBV9 and TRBJ1-2, reads DSGVTQTPKHLITATGQRVTLRCSPRSGDLSVYWYQQSLDQGLQFLIQYYNGEERAKGNILERFSAQQFPDLHSELNLSSLELGDSALYFCASSVVAEHYGYTFGSGTRLTVV.

The chain couples TRBV5-4 to TRBJ2-1, with 10 bases lining up with TRBD2. Trimming at V came to 6 bases and at J to 6 bases, leaving 6 bases not matched to a gene. Germline CDR1 is SGHNT and CDR2 is YYREEE (reference sequence). The CDR3 length is 14 residues. CDR3 protein: CASIPSGRFNEQFF. DNA of the CDR3: TGTGCCAGCATTCCTAGCGGGAGATTCAATGAGCAGTTCTTC.

V and J are TRBV7-2 and TRBJ1-2; 7 bases line up with TRBD1. Per germline, CDR1 SGHTA and CDR2 FQGNSA. The CDR3 runs to 13 residues. V lost 5 bases to trimming and J lost 3 bases; unmatched junction nucleotides: 3. CDR3 sequence: CASSRDSDYGYTF. CDR3 nucleotide sequence: TGTGCCAGCAGCCGGGACAGCGACTATGGCTACACCTTC. The full variable domain, in which reference TRBV7-2 and TRBJ1-2 provide the parts outside the CDR3, is GAGVSQSPSNKVTEKGKDVELRCDPISGHTALYWYRQSLGQGLEFLIYFQGNSAPDKSGLPSDRFSAERTGGSVSTLTIQRTQQEDSAVYLCASSRDSDYGYTFGSGTRLTVV.

DNA of the CDR3: TGCGCCAGCAGGACTAGCGTTCTAGCCAAAAACATTCAGTACTTC. Translated: CASRTSVLAKNIQYF. The J gene is TRBJ2-4, the V gene TRBV4-1; 8 nucleotides match TRBD2. Germline trimming cut 6 bases from V and 0 bases from J; bases unmatched to any gene: 4. The length of the CDR3 is 15 residues. Germline CDR1 and CDR2: MGHRA and YSYEKL.